The following is a TCR beta chain sequence with its context. It lacks a known antigen. No much larger clone exists at a distance of one base, and base qualities are not known. This sample is drawn from a study of blood T cell repertoires in COVID-19 (dated by TCRdb to the early 2020s). A note on the overall study: Samples from collaborators originated in the United States, Italy and Spain and spanned both the acute and convalescent phases of COVID-19. The material from the prospective study consisted of cDNA or gDNA derived from T cells, B-cell-depleted T cells, or PBMCs. Deeply sampled blood TCRbeta repertoires from subjects exposed to, actively infected with, or recovered from COVID-19 were included in the dataset. The repertoires were made available in a free public database intended to serve as a resource for research on the immune response to SARS-CoV-2. The samples were drawn from two sources: the first 160 participants of the ongoing ImmuneRACE study, and 1,254 subjects contributed by 6 global collaborators. A de-identified subject ID, COVID-19 status, age in years and sex were almost always included in the sample metadata. Where available, HLA class I and class II types were obtained from metadata supplied by the sample provider rather than from assay-based typing. The paper as a whole reports these results and caveats: The amount of clinical and demographic metadata varied by source and participant and was provided uncurated.

Collaborating institutions collected whole blood in K2EDTA tubes following their own protocols. For TCRbeta analysis, collaborators shipped samples in one of three forms: frozen whole blood, isolated PBMCs, or DNA extracted from either of those sample types. TCRbeta CDR3 regions were amplified from genomic DNA using the immunoSEQ Assay, a bias-controlled multiplex PCR. The study's processing was this. The number of nucleated cells in each sample was estimated by amplification of reference gene primers within the assay. Sequence reads were collapsed and filtered to measure the absolute abundance of every unique TCRbeta CDR3 rearrangement. Productive Simpson clonality was computed per sample as the square root of Simpson's diversity index over productive rearrangements. The table was pulled from immuneACCESS by TCRdb, which kept in-frame rearrangements only. Such tables lose some clones; where checked, under half of the loss comes from unresolved V genes, and the rest has no known cause. V and J calls and clone size are as listed in that table; D and trimming were resolved from the DNA. The sample includes about 220,000 clones, with 80% to 90% observed a single time. The top ten hold 20% of the sample.

The CDR3 has 15 amino acids, counting the end cysteine and phenylalanine. This entry keeps only the CDR3 DNA: 45 bases, framed from base 1. From a lookup of the germline V gene, CDR1 and CDR2 are SGHTA and FQGNSA. V is reduced by 2 bases and J by 1 base, leaving a spacing of 8 bases between them. The specimen sequenced was peripheral blood. The TCR comes from a man in his thirties or forties with active or convalescent COVID-19. The sequence is built from TRBV7-2 and TRBJ1-4; the D gene assignment is ambiguous. The sequence in DNA is TGTGCCAGCAGCTTAAGTGGGCAAACTAATGAAAAACTGTTTTTT. Protein translation: CASSLSGQTNEKLFF.